Listed below are T cell receptor beta chains from one sample, sequenced in a study of CD8+ T cells in alopecia areata. The table came from immunoSEQ multiplex PCR; TCRdb's copy has only in-frame clones and leaves some out. The top ten hold approximately 16% of the sample, which has about 130,000 clones, less than 70% seen once. The sample consisted of CD8+ T cells sorted from blood, taken at week 4, from a patient treated with tofacitinib. Receptors were obtained from a human donor with alopecia areata. CDR3s include the opening cysteine and the closing phenylalanine or tryptophan.

TRBV27,CASSLWGASNQPQHF
TRBV13,CASSQGDRAAYEQYF
TRBV11-2,CASSYSPGRISYEQYF
TRBV27,CASSSLAGPYEQYF
TRBV30,CAWSVQSTEAFF
TRBV7-9,CASSLAGREAFF
TRBV6-5,CASRQSGGDGYTF
TRBV27,CASSTTTWDTQYF
TRBV7-2,CASSREGYSNQPQHF
TRBV29-1,CSVDLPETNYGYTF
TRBV7-2,CASSPGLAYSQFF
TRBV30,CAWSWGKDQPQHF
TRBV2,CASTLLAGAHNEQFF
TRBV29-1,CSVELRDSSYEQYF
TRBV30,CAWLPVGTEAFF
TRBV4-2,CASSRGRGTGELFF
TRBV5-6,CASSWGTPNYGYTF
TRBV4-2,CASSHPGTSYGYTF
TRBV5-8,CASSLGGELQETQYF
TRBV5-1,CASSPGQGAGELFF
TRBV9,CASSVARGNTEAFF
TRBV5-6,CASSSPGQGMNEQFF
TRBV5-1,CASSLEWTGLNSPLHF
TRBV4-1,CASSQDGGQGLGAFF
TRBV13,CASSPPARYEQFF
TRBV7-9,CASRPGTTDTQYF
TRBV4-1,CASSARQGLGQPQHF
TRBV9,CASSPHPDSPETQYF
TRBV2,CASSVPAYNEQFF
TRBV29-1,CSVQGNYGYTF
TRBV29-1,CSVYGSEAFF
TRBV7-9,CASSAPGLNYETQYF
TRBV2,CARRVGDPGGSSPLHF
TRBV6-5,CASSYSRSGGTDTQYF
TRBV29-1,CSVEPRRPTEGYTF
TRBV15,CATSGHRGRGNTGELFF
TRBV30,CAWSAIDNEQFF
TRBV4-3,CASSQEEGSSYEQYF
TRBV5-6,CASSRDNADTQYF
TRBV19,CASSISEGAYTGELFF
TRBV19,CASSPGDRAKNQPQHF
TRBV25-1,CASSEFEFQETQYF
TRBV9,CASSVASLETQYF
TRBV4-2,CASSQTSPQVETQYF
TRBV7-3,CASSLLGGASTEAFF
TRBV4-1,CASSHPAGGKVEQYF
TRBV13,CASSPPTSGAYNEQFF
TRBV29-1,CSVLGLGGTEAFF
TRBV5-4,CASSITGEPLLGYTF
TRBV6-5,CASRWREGNQPQHF
TRBV7-3,CASSPGGGPYNEQFF
TRBV4-1,CASSQGEGGDTGELFF
TRBV10-3,CAISESGRATHEQYF
TRBV9,CASSVGGAHGELFF
TRBV4-1,CASSHVREGNGYTF